Listed here are 8 T cell receptor beta chains from one sample, sequenced in a study of Graves' ophthalmopathy and Graves' hyperthyroidism. Beta-chain TCR CDR3 regions were amplified from RNA transcripts. First-round RT-PCR with HTBI primers preceded a second-round multiplex PCR. TCRdb re-called the multiplex PCR reads with MiXCR, one entry per CDR3 protein. The table shows 40,000 to 50,000 distinct CDR3 sequences, with about 50% occurring only once. Sequencing input: peripheral blood. These receptors originate from an adult man with Graves' ophthalmopathy.

This clonotype was picked up many times. The chain links TRBV5-8 to TRBJ1-5; possibly TRBD1 for D (5 bases). V was clipped by 7 bases and J by 2 bases, with 16 bases between them. Germline V lookup: CDR1 SGHTS, CDR2 YDEGEE. The CDR3 is made up of 15 amino acids. CDR3 region: CASVLTTVGNQPQHF. In DNA form, the CDR3 reads TGTGCCAGCGTGTTGACGACAGTCGGCAATCAGCCCCAGCATTTT.

The J gene is TRBJ2-3, the V gene TRBV20-1; 7 bases fit TRBD1. V trimming: 1 base; J trimming: 7 bases; junction bases outside the gene matches: 2. There are 12 residues in the CDR3. The germline CDR1 and CDR2 sequences are DFQATT and SNEGSKA (reference sequence). CDR3 bases: TGCAGTGCTAGAGCGACAGGGAATACGCAGTATTTT. The encoded protein is CSARATGNTQYF.

In regard to this clonotype: Relative to the germline gene, one junction end is altered; a read error may explain this. The rearrangement uses TRBV9 and TRBJ2-2; TRBD2 aligns across 11 bases. This CDR3 is built from 17 residues. CDR1 is SGDLS, CDR2 YYNGEE, per germline. CDR3 nucleotide sequence: TGTGCCAGCAGCGTAGTACTAGCGGGGGAATACACCGGGGAGCTGGTTTTT. Protein product: CASSVVLAGEYTGELVF.

As concerns this clonotype: Likely a read error: the CDR3 ends without its conserved phenylalanine or tryptophan. It is unclear where the CDR3 begins or ends on the DNA, so no DNA is shown, and the CDR3 is as TCRdb lists it. This rearrangement joins TRBV14 to TRBJ2-2; TRBD1 reflects the table's D call only, with no check against the DNA. The CDR3 numbers 17 amino acids, ends counted. Germline CDR1 and CDR2: SGHDN and FVKESK. CDR3 sequence: CASSPRGALLKHRGAVV.

This clonotype was detected ten times or more. The chain joins TRBV11-2 to TRBJ2-7, with D maybe TRBD1 (6 bases). Trimming pared 2 bases from V and 0 bases from J, leaving 11 bases between. This CDR3 is built from 15 residues. Germline V lookup: CDR1 SGHAT, CDR2 FQNNGV. The CDR3 loop reads CASSLRTESSYEQYF. The CDR3 coding sequence is TGTGCCAGCAGCTTAAGGACAGAGAGCTCCTACGAGCAGTACTTC.

This clonotype was recorded many times. DNA for the CDR3: TGTGCCAGCAGCCCGTACGACCGGAACACTGAAGCTTTCTTT. Residues: CASSPYDRNTEAFF. The chain carries TRBV7-9 and TRBJ1-1, with unresolved D. Germline CDR1 is SEHNR and CDR2 is FQNEAQ (reference sequence). V was shortened by 5 bases and J by 1 base, with 11 bases between the two germline ends. This CDR3 contains 14 residues.

In its sample, this clonotype is medium-sized. The chain links TRBV10-3 to TRBJ1-5; D uncertain. V lost 10 bases and J lost 0, with 16 bases in between. Germline-derived CDR1 and CDR2 are ENHRY and SYGVKD. The CDR3 consists of 15 residues. This CDR3 reads CATTPDPYSNQPQHF. The CDR3 DNA follows: TGTGCCACTACCCCAGACCCTTATAGCAATCAGCCCCAGCATTTT.

Only a few counts were recorded for this clonotype. One end of the junction is discordant with germline, which a read error may explain. V gene TRBV15 combines with J gene TRBJ2-5; a weak D match, TRBD2 (5 bases). The CDR3 covers 16 residues. Germline V gene sequence: CDR1 LNHNV, CDR2 YYDKDF (reference sequence). CDR3 loop: CATSRGNGLKGETQYF. The CDR3 nucleotides are TGTGCCACCAGCAGAGGCAACGGTCTGAAGGGAGAGACTCAGTACTTC.